Following are 11 T cell receptor beta chains from one sample sequenced in a study of blood T cell repertoires in COVID-19. Clones were read by immunoSEQ multiplex PCR, and TCRdb kept only the in-frame ones, dropping some. The repertoire holds 300,000 to 450,000 clones, with 85% to 90% as singletons. The sequenced sample consisted of PBMCs or T cells enriched from blood (not recorded which). These receptors were obtained from a woman between 18 and 30 years old who had recovered from COVID-19.

This chain links TRBV28 with TRBJ2-7, with D maybe TRBD2 (5 bases). The CDR3 runs 15 residues. The germline V and J ends were trimmed by 5 bases and 0 bases, with 14 bases remaining between them. Germline V CDR1 and CDR2: MDHEN, SYDVKM. DNA for the CDR3: TGTGCCAGCAGTCCCTACCGGGGTTACTCCTACGAGCAGTACTTC. The encoded protein is CASSPYRGYSYEQYF.

The chain uses TRBV2 and TRBJ1-2; TRBD1 matches at 12 bases. Unmatched junction bases numbered 14, after V lost 3 bases and J lost 6 bases. This CDR3 is built from 18 residues. Germline V lookup: CDR1 SNHLY, CDR2 FYNNEI. CDR3 nucleotide sequence: TGTGCCAGCAGTGAGATTCGTGGGGGACAGGGGGCAGGACATGGCTACACCTTC. This codes for CASSEIRGGQGAGHGYTF.

The rearrangement uses TRBV3-1 (or the pseudogene TRBV3-2) and TRBJ2-7; 7 positions match TRBD2. CDR1 is LGHDT and CDR2 is YNNKEL in the germline V gene (reference sequence). This CDR3 has 16 residues. After removal of 0 bases from V and 0 bases from J, the junction contained 5 bases not matched to a gene. In DNA form, the CDR3 reads TGTGCCAGCAGCCAAGAGGTGACTAGCACCTCCTACGAGCAGTACTTC. Amino acid sequence: CASSQEVTSTSYEQYF.

Remarks on this clone: Within the sample, other DNA sequences also encode this same CDR3. This sequence joins TRBV2 and TRBJ1-4; TRBD1 matches 10 bases. Trimming removed 4 bases from V and 8 bases from J; junction bases left unmatched: 1. Germline V gene sequence: CDR1 SNHLY, CDR2 FYNNEI. The CDR3 is 13 amino acids. In nucleotides, the CDR3 is TGTGCCAGCAGTGGGACAGGGGGAGAAAAACTGTTTTTT. Protein sequence: CASSGTGGEKLFF.

This chain joins TRBV7-9 and TRBJ1-1; D may be TRBD1 (5 bases). Trimming took off 7 bases at V and 7 bases at J, with 25 bases between the two ends. Germline V gene lookup returns CDR1 SEHNR and CDR2 FQNEAQ (reference sequence). The CDR3 totals 16 residues. The CDR3 spells CASIPPAGHPLGEAFF. The DNA of the CDR3 is TGTGCCAGCATCCCCCCGGCAGGACACCCCCTAGGTGAAGCTTTCTTT.

The genes are TRBV5-1 and TRBJ2-3; D possibly corresponds to TRBD2 (7 bases). CDR1 is SGHRS and CDR2 is YFSETQ in the germline V gene. This CDR3 is built from 17 residues. V gave up 4 bases and J gave up 1 base, with 19 bases separating them. CDR3 in amino acids: CASSPAVLGGGTDTQYF. CDR3 sequence (DNA): TGCGCCAGCAGCCCGGCGGTGTTAGGGGGGGGCACAGATACGCAGTATTTT.

V gene TRBV9 combines with J gene TRBJ2-7; 11 bases map to TRBD2. J gave up 4 bases and V 3 bases, and 12 bases lay outside the gene matches. The CDR3 has 17 amino acids. The germline gives CDR1 SGDLS, CDR2 YYNGEE. CDR3 nucleotides: TGTGCCAGCAGCGCACCACGTAGCGGGGGGGCTTTTTACGAGCAGTACTTC. This translates into CASSAPRSGGAFYEQYF.

The chain links TRBV29-1 to TRBJ1-1; no clear D. V was cut by 3 bases and J by 7 bases, with 12 bases left in between. The CDR3 is 12 residues long. CDR1 is SQVTM, CDR2 ANQGSEA, per germline. This CDR3 reads CSVDARLGEAFF. In DNA, the CDR3 is TGCAGCGTTGACGCCAGGTTAGGTGAAGCTTTCTTT.

The rearrangement uses TRBV7-2 and TRBJ1-2; 8 bases align to TRBD1. With 5 bases clipped from V and 0 bases from J, the junction kept 5 bases outside the gene matches. The CDR3 contains 15 residues. Germline values: CDR1 SGHTA, CDR2 FQGNSA. The CDR3: CASSPDRAANYGYTF. The CDR3 DNA reads TGTGCCAGCAGCCCGGACAGGGCGGCTAACTATGGCTACACCTTC.

V is TRBV9 and J is TRBJ1-1; 9 bases line up with TRBD1. J gave up 10 bases and V 0 bases, and 4 bases lay outside the gene matches. The V gene's germline CDR1 is SGDLS and CDR2 YYNGEE. The CDR3 is made up of 13 amino acids. The CDR3 reads CASSVGQGGRAFF. In DNA form, the CDR3 reads TGTGCCAGCAGCGTAGGACAGGGGGGGAGAGCTTTCTTT.

The V and J genes are TRBV28 and TRBJ2-1, with 7 positions matching TRBD1. The CDR3 consists of 14 residues. The J segment lost 5 bases and the V segment lost 0 bases, leaving 1 base of the junction unmatched. Germline V gene data show CDR1 as MDHEN and CDR2 as SYDVKM. CDR3 amino acids: CASSLWTGNNEQFF. The CDR3 DNA follows: TGTGCCAGCAGTTTATGGACAGGGAACAATGAGCAGTTCTTC. The full variable domain, completed using reference TRBV28 and TRBJ2-1, is DVKVTQSSRYLVKRTGEKVFLECVQDMDHENMFWYRQDPGLGLRLIYFSYDVKMKEKGDIPEGYSVSREKKERFSLILESASTNQTSMYLCASSLWTGNNEQFFGPGTRLTVL.